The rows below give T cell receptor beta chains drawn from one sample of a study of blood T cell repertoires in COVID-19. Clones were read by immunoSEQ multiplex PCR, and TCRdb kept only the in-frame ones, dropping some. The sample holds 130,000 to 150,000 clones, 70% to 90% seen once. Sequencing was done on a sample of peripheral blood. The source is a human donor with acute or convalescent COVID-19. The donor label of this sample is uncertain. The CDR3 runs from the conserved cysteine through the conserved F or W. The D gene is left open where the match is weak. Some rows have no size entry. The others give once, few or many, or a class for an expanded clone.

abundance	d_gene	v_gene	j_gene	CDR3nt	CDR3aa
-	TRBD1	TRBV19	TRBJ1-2	TGTGCCAGTAGTATGAGGGACAGGGATAACTATGGCTACACCTTC	CASSMRDRDNYGYTF
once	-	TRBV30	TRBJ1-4	TGTGCCTGGAGTGTAGGGGCCAGAGGTGAAAAACTGTTTTTT	CAWSVGARGEKLFF
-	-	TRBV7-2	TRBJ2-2	TGTGCCAGCAGCTTAGTCCAGGGGGGAGCCACCGGGGAGCTGTTTTTT	CASSLVQGGATGELFF
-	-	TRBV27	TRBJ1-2	TGTGCCAGCAGTACAGGGTCGGGCTACACCTTC	CASSTGSGYTF
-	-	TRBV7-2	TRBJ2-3	TGTGCCAGCAGCGGACTACAGGGGCGCGTTGATACGCAGTATTTT	CASSGLQGRVDTQYF
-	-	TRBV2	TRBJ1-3	TGTGCCAGCACATTTCAGGGCTCTGGAAACACCATATATTTT	CASTFQGSGNTIYF
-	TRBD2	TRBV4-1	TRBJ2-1	TGCGCCAGCAGCCAAGACGCTAGCGGGGGCCGGAATGAGTTCTTC	CASSQDASGGRNEFF
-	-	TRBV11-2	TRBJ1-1	TGTGCCAGCAGTCGCCTACAGGGCCTCACTGAAGCTTTCTTT	CASSRLQGLTEAFF
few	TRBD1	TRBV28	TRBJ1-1	TGTGCCAGCAGTCCAGCAGGGGGGACGAACACTGAAGCTTTCTTT	CASSPAGGTNTEAFF
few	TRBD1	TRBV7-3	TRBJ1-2	TGTGCCAGCAGCTTAATGTCAGGGGGCGATGGCTACACCTTC	CASSLMSGGDGYTF
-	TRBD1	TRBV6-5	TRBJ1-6	TGTGCCAGCAGTCCCCTCAGGGGGCTTAATTCACCCCTCCACTTT	CASSPLRGLNSPLHF
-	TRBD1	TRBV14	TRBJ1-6	TGTGCCAGCAGCCTATTCTGGACAGGGGGGGTCACAGCTCATTCACCCCTCCACTTT	CASSLFWTGGVTAHSPLHF
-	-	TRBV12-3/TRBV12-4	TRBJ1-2	TGTGCCAGCAGTCCCCTAGGGGGGGGAAACACCTTC	CASSPLGGGNTF
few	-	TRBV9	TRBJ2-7	TGTGCCAGCAGCCCCGAAACGGTGGCCTACGAGCAGTACTTC	CASSPETVAYEQYF
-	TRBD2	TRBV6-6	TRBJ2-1	TGTGCCAGCAGCCACGCATGGTCAGGATCTGCAAGCGGGAGGTCGAATGAGCAGTTCTTC	CASSHAWSGSASGRSNEQFF
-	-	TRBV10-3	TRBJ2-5	TGTGCCATCCGGACACAGGAGGAGACCCAGTACTTC	CAIRTQEETQYF
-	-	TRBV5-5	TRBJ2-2	TGTGCCAGCAGCACACAGGGGGGGGCCGGGGAGCTGTTTTTT	CASSTQGGAGELFF
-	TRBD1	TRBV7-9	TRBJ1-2	TGTGCCAGCAGCTTAGACAGGGGTGGCTACACCTTC	CASSLDRGGYTF
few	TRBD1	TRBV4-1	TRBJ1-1	TGCGCCAGCAGTTTCGCCGGACAGGCTGAAGCTTTCTTT	CASSFAGQAEAFF
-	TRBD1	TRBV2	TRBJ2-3	TGTGCCAGCATAAGGGGACAGGGGCATGCGGATACGCAGTATTTT	CASIRGQGHADTQYF
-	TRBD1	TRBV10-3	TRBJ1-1	TGTGCCATCAGTGAGCCGGGACAGGGGACTGAAGCTTTCTTT	CAISEPGQGTEAFF
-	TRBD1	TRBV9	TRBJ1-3	TGTGCCAGCAGCGTAGAAGGGACAGGGGGCTTCGGAAACACCATATATTTT	CASSVEGTGGFGNTIYF
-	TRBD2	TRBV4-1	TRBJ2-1	TGCGCCAGCAGCCAAGATGGAGCGGGAACGTACAATGAGCAGTTCTTC	CASSQDGAGTYNEQFF
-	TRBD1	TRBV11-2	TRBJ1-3	TGTGCCAGCAGCTTAGGGTTGGGACAGGGCGCTGGAAACACCATATATTTT	CASSLGLGQGAGNTIYF
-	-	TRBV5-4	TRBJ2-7	TGTGCCAGCAGCTCTGACGCCAGGGTATCCTACGAGCAGTACTTC	CASSSDARVSYEQYF
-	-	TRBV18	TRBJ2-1	TGTGCCAGCTCACCGAAGTGGACAGAGGATGAGCAGTTCTTC	CASSPKWTEDEQFF